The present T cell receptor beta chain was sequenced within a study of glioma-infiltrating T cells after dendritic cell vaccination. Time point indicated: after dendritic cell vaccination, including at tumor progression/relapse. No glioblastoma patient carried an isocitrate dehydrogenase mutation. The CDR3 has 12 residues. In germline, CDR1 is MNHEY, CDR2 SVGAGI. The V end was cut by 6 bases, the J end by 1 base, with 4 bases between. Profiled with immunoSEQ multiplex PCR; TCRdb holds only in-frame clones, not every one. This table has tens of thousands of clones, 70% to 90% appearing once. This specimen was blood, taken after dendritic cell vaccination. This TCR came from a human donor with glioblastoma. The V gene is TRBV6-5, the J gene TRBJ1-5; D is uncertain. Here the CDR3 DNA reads TGTGCCAGCAGGGGCAGCAATCAGCCCCAGCATTTT. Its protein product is CASRGSNQPQHF.